Listed here is a single T cell receptor (beta chain). Its antigen is undetermined. The germline V gene encodes CDR1 LGHNA and CDR2 YSLEER. V was pared by 0 bases and J by 12 bases, with 12 bases between. CDR3 size: 13 residues. The data derive from a study of human T cells and chemical hapten exposure. TCRdb analysed the RACE reads with MiXCR anew, one entry per CDR3 protein. The repertoire holds fewer than 300,000 distinct CDR3 sequences, with almost 8% as singletons. The study's findings and limits: Higher patch test scores went with higher counts of PT1 expanded TCRs.

Time point of the sample: pre-sensitization, week 0. Treatment meaning: therapeutic diphenylcyclopropenone sensitization with weekly scalp DPC. The origin of this receptor is a man between 18 and 29 years old with alopecia areata. Some clones in this sample may be carry-over from other donors' samples. The sample in question was whole blood, obtained in connection with sensitization to the hapten diphenylcyclopropenone (DPC). J is TRBJ2-1 and V is TRBV4-3; the D gene is possibly TRBD2 (6 bases). The CDR3 sequence is CASSQDAVGGQFF. The CDR3 coding sequence is TGCGCCAGCAGCCAAGATGCCGTCGGGGGGCAGTTCTTC.